This is a list of T cell receptor beta chains from one sample in a study of molecular identifiers for immune sequencing clone quantification. From the PCR reads, TCRdb called clonotypes with MiXCR, one entry per CDR3 protein. Among more than 450,000 distinct CDR3 sequences, 20% to 25% were seen once, and the ten largest hold around 0.86%. Material: naive CD8+ T cells from blood, with Jurkat cell RNA spiked in. The receptors were sampled from a human donor in good health. Some libraries in this study had Jurkat cell RNA spiked in. Both conserved end residues are part of each CDR3. The D gene is left open where the match is weak. Clone size is given for some rows only: seen once, a few or many times, or a class if the clone is expanded.

CDR3 DNA | CDR3 protein | J gene | clone size | D gene | V gene
TGCGCCAGCAGCCAAGGCTCCTTGGCGGATACGCAGTATTTT | CASSQGSLADTQYF | TRBJ2-3 | many | - | TRBV4-3
TGTGCCAGCAGCGGAAAACTAGCTTACGAGCAGTACTTC | CASSGKLAYEQYF | TRBJ2-7 | - | - | TRBV7-8
TGTGCCACCGGGGCGACAGCGGATCAGCCCCAGCATTTT | CATGATADQPQHF | TRBJ1-5 | few | - | TRBV15
TGCGCCAGCAGCCAAGGAGTTCTAGCGGGGGGCCCCGGGGAGCTGTTTTTT | CASSQGVLAGGPGELFF | TRBJ2-2 | - | TRBD2 | TRBV4-3
TGTGCCAGCAGTTATTTAGCGGGAGGCTCTTACGAGCAGTACTTC | CASSYLAGGSYEQYF | TRBJ2-7 | - | TRBD2 | TRBV6-5
TGTGCCAGCAGGGGGGGCCACTCTGGGGCCAACGTCCTGACTTTC | CASRGGHSGANVLTF | TRBJ2-6 | many | - | TRBV2
TGCAGTGCTAGAAGACAGGGGGCGCGGTGGTACGAGCAGTACTTC | CSARRQGARWYEQYF | TRBJ2-7 | - | TRBD1 | TRBV20-1
TGTGCCAGCAGACTAAAAGAGTGGTCCTACGAGCAGTACTTC | CASRLKEWSYEQYF | TRBJ2-7 | - | - | TRBV27
TGTGCCAGCCCTCTTGGGGGTTTTCTCCAAGAGACCCAATACTTC | CASPLGGFLQETQYF | TRBJ2-5 | - | - | TRBV5-5
TGCAGCGTTGAGGGGACAGGGGTCGATCTAGTTATCGGGACCCAGTACTTC | CSVEGTGVDLVIGTQYF | TRBJ2-5 | few | TRBD1 | TRBV29-1
TGTGCCAGCGGACAAGAAGGGGCAGATACGCAGTATTTT | CASGQEGADTQYF | TRBJ2-3 | many | - | TRBV27
TGTGCCGGCAGCTATCCGGGACAGGGAACCTACGAGCAGTACTTC | CAGSYPGQGTYEQYF | TRBJ2-7 | few | TRBD1 | TRBV7-2
TGTGCCTGGAGTCCTGACAGGGGCCAACTAAACACCATATATTTT | CAWSPDRGQLNTIYF | TRBJ1-3 | few | TRBD1 | TRBV30
TGTGCCAGTAGTCAACAGGGGGCGCCGCCCGGGGAGCTGTTTTTT | CASSQQGAPPGELFF | TRBJ2-2 | - | TRBD1 | TRBV19
TGTGCCAGCAGCTTAGCGGGAGGGCCGGGTAATGAGCAGTTCTTC | CASSLAGGPGNEQFF | TRBJ2-1 | - | TRBD2 | TRBV7-3
TGTGCCAGCAGACCGGGGACAGGGGGCGCTGAGCAGTACTTC | CASRPGTGGAEQYF | TRBJ2-7 | few | TRBD1 | TRBV7-6
TGTGCCAGCAGCCAAGATCCGGGGCCGGACTATGGCTACACCTTC | CASSQDPGPDYGYTF | TRBJ1-2 | many | - | TRBV14
TGTGCCAGCAGCGACAGGGGGATCTCCTATACTCTGAACACCGGGGAGCTGTTTTTT | CASSDRGISYTLNTGELFF | TRBJ2-2 | few | TRBD1 | TRBV3-1
TGTGCCAGCAGCTTAGTGACCAGAAGACAGGGACCCTACAATGAGCAGTTCTTC | CASSLVTRRQGPYNEQFF | TRBJ2-1 | many | TRBD1 | TRBV7-2
TGCGCCAGCAGCTATCTAGTCGGGGCCAAAAACATTCAGTACTTC | CASSYLVGAKNIQYF | TRBJ2-4 | many | - | TRBV5-1
TGCGCCAGCAGCTTGGTCTGGGGTGAAGGAAACATTCAGTACTTC | CASSLVWGEGNIQYF | TRBJ2-4 | many | - | TRBV5-1
TGTGCCAGCAGCGTAGCTACGGTAGCGGGGGCGGGTGAGCAGTTCTTC | CASSVATVAGAGEQFF | TRBJ2-1 | - | TRBD2 | TRBV9
TGTGCCAGCAGCGTAGGACAGACCAATCAGCCCCAGCATTTT | CASSVGQTNQPQHF | TRBJ1-5 | few | - | TRBV9
TGTGCCAGCGGCGACAGTACCTACGAGCAGTACTTC | CASGDSTYEQYF | TRBJ2-7 | few | - | TRBV28
TGTGCCAGCAGCCCGTTCGTAGCGGGGGGGCCATTTGATACGCAGTATTTT | CASSPFVAGGPFDTQYF | TRBJ2-3 | many | TRBD2 | TRBV7-2
TGTGCCAGTAGTATAGTCGAGACAGCCATCGCCGAAGCTTTCTTT | CASSIVETAIAEAFF | TRBJ1-1 | - | - | TRBV19
TGTGCCAGCAGCGTAGATGGACTTTCGAGCTCCTACGAGCAGTACTTC | CASSVDGLSSSYEQYF | TRBJ2-7 | - | - | TRBV9
TGTGCCAGCAGCTTCGAGGGGTCTTGGACTAATGAAAAACTGTTTTTT | CASSFEGSWTNEKLFF | TRBJ1-4 | few | - | TRBV11-2
TGTGCCAGCAGCCGCCCCGTGGGACAGGACTCGTACGAGCAGTACTTC | CASSRPVGQDSYEQYF | TRBJ2-7 | many | TRBD1 | TRBV13
TGTGCCAGCAGCTCACGGGCGGGATCGATCGGGGAGCTGTTTTTT | CASSSRAGSIGELFF | TRBJ2-2 | many | - | TRBV7-3
TGTGCTAGCAGCTCTGGACCAGGACATCGTGGCTACACCTTC | CASSSGPGHRGYTF | TRBJ1-2 | - | - | TRBV7-9
TGCAGTGCTAGAGTAGCTGGAAACACCATATATTTT | CSARVAGNTIYF | TRBJ1-3 | few | - | TRBV20-1
TGTGCCAGCAGTTTAATTGCGGGAGGGGGGAAGGATGAGCAGTTCTTC | CASSLIAGGGKDEQFF | TRBJ2-1 | - | TRBD2 | TRBV27
TGCAGTGCTATAAGAATGACTACCCTCGGGAACTACGAGCAGTACTTC | CSAIRMTTLGNYEQYF | TRBJ2-7 | few | - | TRBV20-1
TGTGCCGGCAGGTCAGGGTCTACTAATGAAAAACTGTTTTTT | CAGRSGSTNEKLFF | TRBJ1-4 | - | - | TRBV27
TGCAGTGCCACACCCACAGGGAAGTCCTACAATGAGCAGTTCTTC | CSATPTGKSYNEQFF | TRBJ2-1 | few | - | TRBV20-1
TGTGCCAGCAACTCGCCGTCAGGGACGAACACTGAAGCTTTCTTT | CASNSPSGTNTEAFF | TRBJ1-1 | many | - | TRBV7-9
TGCGCCAGCAGCCAAGCACCGTCAGGGGCTGGAAACACCATATATTTT | CASSQAPSGAGNTIYF | TRBJ1-3 | few | - | TRBV4-3
TGTGCCAGCAAGACCGGGACTATCCAAGCCGAGCAGTACTTC | CASKTGTIQAEQYF | TRBJ2-7 | few | TRBD2 | TRBV2
TGTGCCAGCAGCGAGGCGGCTAGCCTTAACACCGGGGAGCTGTTTTTT | CASSEAASLNTGELFF | TRBJ2-2 | - | - | TRBV11-2
TGTGCCAGCAGCTTGGCAGGGACAGGGTACGACTCCTACGAGCAGTACTTC | CASSLAGTGYDSYEQYF | TRBJ2-7 | many | TRBD1 | TRBV5-6
TGTGCCAGCAGTAACGGGACACTCTCTGGAAACACCATATATTTT | CASSNGTLSGNTIYF | TRBJ1-3 | - | - | TRBV12-3/TRBV12-4
TGTGCCAGCAGTTTAGGGGGACAGTTTACCTACGAGCAGTACTTC | CASSLGGQFTYEQYF | TRBJ2-7 | - | TRBD1 | TRBV27
TGTGCCAACGGACAGCCGACAACTGGGGCCAACGTCCTGACTTTC | CANGQPTTGANVLTF | TRBJ2-6 | few | - | TRBV12-3/TRBV12-4
TGTGCCAGCAGTTCCCTCGCGGGACAGGCGACTCTGAAGGCTTTCTTT | CASSSLAGQATLKAFF | TRBJ1-1 | many | TRBD1 | TRBV27
TGTGCCAGCAGCGCGGACAGGGGATGGGTCACTGAAGCTTTCTTT | CASSADRGWVTEAFF | TRBJ1-1 | - | TRBD1 | TRBV6-1
TGCAGTGCTAGAGTTGTAGGAGCTAACTATGGCTACACCTTC | CSARVVGANYGYTF | TRBJ1-2 | few | - | TRBV20-1
TGTGCCAGCAGCTTGTTCAGGGGGATGAACACTGAAGCTTTCTTT | CASSLFRGMNTEAFF | TRBJ1-1 | - | TRBD1 | TRBV5-6
TGTGCCTGGAGATCCGGCTGGGCTGAAGCTTTCTTT | CAWRSGWAEAFF | TRBJ1-1 | - | - | TRBV30
TGCGCCGGCAGCTTGGCTTCAGCTATGAACACTGGAGCTTTCTTT | CAGSLASAMNTGAFF | TRBJ1-1 | once | - | TRBV5-1
TGTGCCAGCAGCCATGGACTAGCGGGAGTCCGCGAGACCCAGTACTTC | CASSHGLAGVRETQYF | TRBJ2-5 | many | TRBD2 | TRBV7-9
TGTGCCAGCAGCAACAGGTGGCGGGGGGAAGAGACCCAGTACTTC | CASSNRWRGEETQYF | TRBJ2-5 | many | TRBD2 | TRBV11-2
TGTGCCAGCAGCTCAACCAGGGTAGGAGATACGCAGTATTTT | CASSSTRVGDTQYF | TRBJ2-3 | many | - | TRBV7-9
TGTGCCAGTAGTATAGATTTGACAGGGAATCAGCCCCAGCATTTT | CASSIDLTGNQPQHF | TRBJ1-5 | - | TRBD1 | TRBV19
TGCGCCAGCAGCTTGGGAGTTATGAACACTGACGCTTTCTTT | CASSLGVMNTDAFF | TRBJ1-1 | - | - | TRBV5-1
TGTGCCACCAGTGCCAGGGGGCTGGAGGAGACCCAGTACTTC | CATSARGLEETQYF | TRBJ2-5 | - | TRBD1 | TRBV24-1